The TCR beta chain described here comes from a study of OX40 agonist ivuxolimab in advanced cancers. Study-level information: With ivuxolimab, an agonistic anti-OX40 (CD134) antibody, patients were treated. Earlier anti-PD-1, anti-PD-L1 or anti-CTLA-4 therapy was permitted; roughly 40% had received some. Whole-study findings and limits: Still undetermined is the antigen specificity of the expanded peripheral T cells. Expanded clones were, on average, more numerous among CD8+ T cells than CD4+.

The CDR3 runs to 14 residues. Trimming cost V 4 bases and J 3 bases; bases outside gene matches: 2. Germline CDR1 and CDR2: SGHTA and FQGNSA. This clone was seen a few times. Antigen specificity is unknown. The method was immunoSEQ multiplex PCR; TCRdb's version includes in-frame clones alone and lacks a portion of them. The sample yields roughly 80,000 clones, over 90% seen once. This sequence originates from an adult with an advanced solid tumor such as melanoma, head and neck, liver or kidney cancer. The V and J genes are TRBV7-2 and TRBJ2-5; the match to TRBD1 covers 10 bases. Sequences were derived from CD4+ or CD8+ T cells sorted from blood, sampled in a trial of the OX40 agonist ivuxolimab. The CDR3 coding sequence is TGTGCCAGCAGCTCGACAGGGGGCGAAGAGACCCAGTACTTC. Its protein is CASSSTGGEETQYF.